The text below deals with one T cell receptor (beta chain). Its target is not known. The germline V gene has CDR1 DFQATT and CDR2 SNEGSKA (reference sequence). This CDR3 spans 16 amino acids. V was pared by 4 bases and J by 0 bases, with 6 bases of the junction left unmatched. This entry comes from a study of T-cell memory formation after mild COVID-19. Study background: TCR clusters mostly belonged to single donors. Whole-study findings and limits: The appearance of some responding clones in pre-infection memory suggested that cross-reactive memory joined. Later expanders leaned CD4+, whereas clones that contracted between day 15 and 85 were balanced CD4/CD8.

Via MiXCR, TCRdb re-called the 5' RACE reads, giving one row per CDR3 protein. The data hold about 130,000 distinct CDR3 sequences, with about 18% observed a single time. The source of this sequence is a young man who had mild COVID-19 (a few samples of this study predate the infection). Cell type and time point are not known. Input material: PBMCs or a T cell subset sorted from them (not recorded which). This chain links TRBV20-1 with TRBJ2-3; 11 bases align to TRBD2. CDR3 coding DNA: TGCAGTGCTATTGGACTAGCGGGTACTAGCACAGATACGCAGTATTTT. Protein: CSAIGLAGTSTDTQYF.